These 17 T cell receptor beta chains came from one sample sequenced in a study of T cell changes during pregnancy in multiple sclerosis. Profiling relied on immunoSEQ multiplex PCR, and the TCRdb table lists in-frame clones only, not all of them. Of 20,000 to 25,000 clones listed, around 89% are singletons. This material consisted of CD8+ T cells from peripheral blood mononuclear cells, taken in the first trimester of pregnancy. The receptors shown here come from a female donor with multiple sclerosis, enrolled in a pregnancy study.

CDR3 bases: TGTGCCAGCAGTGATCGGACTAGCAATGAGCAGTTCTTC. It specifies CASSDRTSNEQFF. This chain joins TRBV6-4 and TRBJ2-1; 7 bases match TRBD2. The germline gives CDR1 MRHNA, CDR2 SNTAGT. J gave up 6 bases and V 3 bases, and 2 bases lay outside the gene matches. The CDR3 runs to 13 residues.

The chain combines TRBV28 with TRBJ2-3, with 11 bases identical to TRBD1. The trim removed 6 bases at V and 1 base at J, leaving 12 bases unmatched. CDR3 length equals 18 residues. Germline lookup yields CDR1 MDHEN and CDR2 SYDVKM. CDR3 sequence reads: CASSFRDRGARGTDTQYF. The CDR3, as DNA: TGTGCCAGCAGCTTCCGGGACAGGGGGGCTCGTGGCACAGATACGCAGTATTTT.

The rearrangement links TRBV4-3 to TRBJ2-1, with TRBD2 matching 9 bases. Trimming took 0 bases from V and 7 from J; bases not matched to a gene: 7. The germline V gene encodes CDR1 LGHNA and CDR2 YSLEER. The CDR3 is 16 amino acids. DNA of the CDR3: TGCGCCAGCAGCCAAGATGTTGCTAGCGGGATTAATGAGCAGTTCTTC. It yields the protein CASSQDVASGINEQFF.

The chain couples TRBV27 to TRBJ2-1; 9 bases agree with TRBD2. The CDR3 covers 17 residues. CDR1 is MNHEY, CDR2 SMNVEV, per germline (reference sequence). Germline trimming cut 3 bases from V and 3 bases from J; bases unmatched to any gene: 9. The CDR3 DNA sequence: TGTGCCAGCAGTTTTCCGACGAGTAGCGGGAGCTACAATGAGCAGTTCTTC. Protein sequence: CASSFPTSSGSYNEQFF.

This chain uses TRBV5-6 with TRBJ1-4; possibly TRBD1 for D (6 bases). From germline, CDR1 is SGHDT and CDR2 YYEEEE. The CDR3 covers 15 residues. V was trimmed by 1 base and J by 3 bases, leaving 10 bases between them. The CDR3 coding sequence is TGTGCCAGCAGCTTGTATTGGACAGCTAATGAAAAACTGTTTTTT. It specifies CASSLYWTANEKLFF.

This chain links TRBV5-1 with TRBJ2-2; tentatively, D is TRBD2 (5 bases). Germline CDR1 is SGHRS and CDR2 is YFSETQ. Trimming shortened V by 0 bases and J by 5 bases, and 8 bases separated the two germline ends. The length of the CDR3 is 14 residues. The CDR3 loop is CASSLGELTGELFF. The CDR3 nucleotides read TGCGCCAGCAGCTTGGGGGAGTTGACCGGGGAGCTGTTTTTT.

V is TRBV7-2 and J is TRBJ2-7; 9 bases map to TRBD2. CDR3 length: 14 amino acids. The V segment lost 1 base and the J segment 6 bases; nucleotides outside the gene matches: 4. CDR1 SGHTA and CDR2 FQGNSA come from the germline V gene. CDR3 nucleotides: TGTGCCAGCAGCTTAGTAGCGGGAGCACCCGAGCAGTACTTC. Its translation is CASSLVAGAPEQYF.

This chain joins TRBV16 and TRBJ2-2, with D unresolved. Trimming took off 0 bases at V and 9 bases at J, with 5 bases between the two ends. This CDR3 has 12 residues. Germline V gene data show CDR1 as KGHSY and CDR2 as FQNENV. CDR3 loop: CASSQSARELFF. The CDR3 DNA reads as TGTGCCAGCAGCCAATCGGCCAGGGAGCTGTTTTTT.

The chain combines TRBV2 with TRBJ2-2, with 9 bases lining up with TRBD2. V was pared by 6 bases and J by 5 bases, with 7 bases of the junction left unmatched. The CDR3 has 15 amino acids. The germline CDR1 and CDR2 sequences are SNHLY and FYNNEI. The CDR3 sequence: CASSLIAGETGELFF. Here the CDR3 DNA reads TGTGCCAGCAGCTTGATAGCGGGAGAGACCGGGGAGCTGTTTTTT.

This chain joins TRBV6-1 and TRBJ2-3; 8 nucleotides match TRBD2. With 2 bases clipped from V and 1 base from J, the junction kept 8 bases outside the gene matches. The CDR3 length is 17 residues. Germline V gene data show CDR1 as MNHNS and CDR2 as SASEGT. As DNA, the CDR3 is TGTGCCAGCAGTGAATGGGCTAGCGGGTCAGGCACAGATACGCAGTATTTT. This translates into CASSEWASGSGTDTQYF.

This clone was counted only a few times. CDR3: CASSQEWGDRGTDTQYF. The CDR3, as DNA: TGCGCCAGCAGCCAAGAGTGGGGGGACAGGGGAACAGATACGCAGTATTTT. This chain links TRBV4-1 with TRBJ2-3, with TRBD1 matching 10 bases. The germline V gene has CDR1 MGHRA and CDR2 YSYEKL. Trimming took 0 bases from V and 3 from J; bases not matched to a gene: 6. The CDR3 has 17 residues.

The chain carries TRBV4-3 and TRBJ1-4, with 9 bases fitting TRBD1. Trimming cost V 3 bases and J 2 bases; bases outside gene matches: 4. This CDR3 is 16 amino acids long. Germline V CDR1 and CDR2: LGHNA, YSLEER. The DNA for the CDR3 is TGCGCCAGCAGCCAGTGGGGACAGGGCACTAATGAAAAACTGTTTTTT. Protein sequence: CASSQWGQGTNEKLFF.

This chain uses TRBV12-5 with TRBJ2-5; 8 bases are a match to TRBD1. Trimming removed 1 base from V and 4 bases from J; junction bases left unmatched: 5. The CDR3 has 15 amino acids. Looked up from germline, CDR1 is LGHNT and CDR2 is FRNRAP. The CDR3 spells CASGLGGQGGETQYF. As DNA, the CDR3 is TGTGCTAGTGGTTTGGGCGGACAGGGAGGAGAGACCCAGTACTTC.

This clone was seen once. The CDR3 DNA sequence: TGTGCCAGCAGCTTACTGACTAGCGGGAGTAACGAGCAGTTCTTC. It specifies CASSLLTSGSNEQFF. V usage is TRBV7-9 and J usage is TRBJ2-1; 12 positions agree with TRBD2. The germline V gene has CDR1 SEHNR and CDR2 FQNEAQ (reference sequence). With V trimmed by 2 bases and J by 10 bases, 6 bases remained unmatched. The CDR3 length is 15 residues.

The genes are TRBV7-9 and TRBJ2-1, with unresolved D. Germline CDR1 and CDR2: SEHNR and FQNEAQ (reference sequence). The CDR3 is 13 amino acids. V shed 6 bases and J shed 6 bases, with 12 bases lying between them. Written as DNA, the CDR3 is TGTGCCAGCAGGGCGGTGATGTCCAATGAGCAGTTCTTC. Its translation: CASRAVMSNEQFF.

CDR3 DNA: TGTGCCAGCTCCCCCAGCGCGGGAGGGGGGGATGAGCAGTTCTTC. Translated, it gives CASSPSAGGGDEQFF. The chain carries TRBV2 and TRBJ2-1; 9 positions match TRBD2. The germline V gene has CDR1 SNHLY and CDR2 FYNNEI. V was pared by 8 bases and J by 8 bases, with 13 bases of the junction left unmatched. The CDR3 loop spans 15 amino acids. The complete variable domain, with remaining parts taken from reference TRBV2 and TRBJ2-1, reads EPEVTQTPSHQVTQMGQEVILRCVPISNHLYFYWYRQILGQKVEFLVSFYNNEISEKSEIFDDQFSVERPDGSNFTLKIRSTKLEDSAMYFCASSPSAGGGDEQFFGPGTRLTVL.

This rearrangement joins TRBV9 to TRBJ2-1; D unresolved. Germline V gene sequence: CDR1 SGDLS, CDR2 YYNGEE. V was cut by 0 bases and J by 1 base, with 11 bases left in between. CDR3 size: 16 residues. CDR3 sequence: CASSVVDSGSYNEQFF. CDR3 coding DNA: TGTGCCAGCAGCGTAGTTGATTCGGGTTCCTACAATGAGCAGTTCTTC. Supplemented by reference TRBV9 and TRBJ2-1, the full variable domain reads DSGVTQTPKHLITATGQRVTLRCSPRSGDLSVYWYQQSLDQGLQFLIQYYNGEERAKGNILERFSAQQFPDLHSELNLSSLELGDSALYFCASSVVDSGSYNEQFFGPGTRLTVL.